This T cell receptor beta chain was observed in a study of human T cells and chemical hapten exposure. Study-level findings and limits: While controls formed fewer of them, expanded TCRs formed significantly more large CDR3 similarity clusters. There was a positive correlation between PT1 expanded TCR counts and patch test score.

This clonotype showed up just a few times. Its antigen is as yet unknown. Each CDR3 protein is one row after TCRdb ran MiXCR on the RACE reads. The sample yields around 110,000 distinct CDR3 sequences, 12% seen once. The J segment lost 4 bases and the V segment lost 4 bases, leaving 6 bases of the junction unmatched. Germline CDR1 is SGHNT and CDR2 is YYREEE (reference sequence). The CDR3 length is 16 residues. The time point was: patch test 1, 2 weeks after DPC sensitization. Indicated treatment: therapeutic diphenylcyclopropenone sensitization with weekly scalp DPC. Prior to each patch test being applied, blood was drawn.

The receptor was derived from a woman between 50 and 59 years old with alopecia areata. Some clones in this sample may be carry-over from other donors' samples. J is TRBJ1-4 and V is TRBV5-4; the match to TRBD1 covers 11 bases. This specimen consisted of whole blood, obtained in connection with sensitization to the hapten diphenylcyclopropenone (DPC). The CDR3 DNA reads TGTGCCAGCAGCCAGAGGACAGGGGGCATTAATGAAAAACTGTTTTTT. Protein sequence: CASSQRTGGINEKLFF. The full variable domain, in which reference TRBV5-4 and TRBJ1-4 provide the parts outside the CDR3, is ETGVTQSPTHLIKTRGQQVTLRCSSQSGHNTVSWYQQALGQGPQFIFQYYREEENGRGNFPPRFSGLQFPNYSSELNVNALELDDSALYLCASSQRTGGINEKLFFGSGTQLSVL.